This TCR beta chain was retrieved from a study of T cells after yellow fever vaccination. The V segment lost 4 bases and the J segment 1 base; nucleotides outside the gene matches: 2. The CDR3 sequence is 14 residues long. Germline CDR1 is SGHDT and CDR2 is YYEEEE. TCRdb processed the 5' RACE reads anew with MiXCR; each CDR3 protein has one entry. The sample consists of about 340,000 distinct CDR3 sequences, about 4% of them appearing once. This clonotype was seen repeatedly, ten times or more. Its antigen is unknown. Study-wide findings and caveats: Only a minor proportion of clonotypes was detected across both CD4 and CD8 compartments.

The sequence came from a man younger than 35 who received the YFV17D yellow fever vaccine. Here the sequenced sample was PBMCs, taken 5 days after the yellow fever booster vaccination. J is TRBJ1-3 and V is TRBV5-6; 7 bases line up with TRBD1. The CDR3, as DNA: TGTGCCAGCAGCCGACAGGGATCTGGAAACACCATATATTTT. It translates to CASSRQGSGNTIYF.